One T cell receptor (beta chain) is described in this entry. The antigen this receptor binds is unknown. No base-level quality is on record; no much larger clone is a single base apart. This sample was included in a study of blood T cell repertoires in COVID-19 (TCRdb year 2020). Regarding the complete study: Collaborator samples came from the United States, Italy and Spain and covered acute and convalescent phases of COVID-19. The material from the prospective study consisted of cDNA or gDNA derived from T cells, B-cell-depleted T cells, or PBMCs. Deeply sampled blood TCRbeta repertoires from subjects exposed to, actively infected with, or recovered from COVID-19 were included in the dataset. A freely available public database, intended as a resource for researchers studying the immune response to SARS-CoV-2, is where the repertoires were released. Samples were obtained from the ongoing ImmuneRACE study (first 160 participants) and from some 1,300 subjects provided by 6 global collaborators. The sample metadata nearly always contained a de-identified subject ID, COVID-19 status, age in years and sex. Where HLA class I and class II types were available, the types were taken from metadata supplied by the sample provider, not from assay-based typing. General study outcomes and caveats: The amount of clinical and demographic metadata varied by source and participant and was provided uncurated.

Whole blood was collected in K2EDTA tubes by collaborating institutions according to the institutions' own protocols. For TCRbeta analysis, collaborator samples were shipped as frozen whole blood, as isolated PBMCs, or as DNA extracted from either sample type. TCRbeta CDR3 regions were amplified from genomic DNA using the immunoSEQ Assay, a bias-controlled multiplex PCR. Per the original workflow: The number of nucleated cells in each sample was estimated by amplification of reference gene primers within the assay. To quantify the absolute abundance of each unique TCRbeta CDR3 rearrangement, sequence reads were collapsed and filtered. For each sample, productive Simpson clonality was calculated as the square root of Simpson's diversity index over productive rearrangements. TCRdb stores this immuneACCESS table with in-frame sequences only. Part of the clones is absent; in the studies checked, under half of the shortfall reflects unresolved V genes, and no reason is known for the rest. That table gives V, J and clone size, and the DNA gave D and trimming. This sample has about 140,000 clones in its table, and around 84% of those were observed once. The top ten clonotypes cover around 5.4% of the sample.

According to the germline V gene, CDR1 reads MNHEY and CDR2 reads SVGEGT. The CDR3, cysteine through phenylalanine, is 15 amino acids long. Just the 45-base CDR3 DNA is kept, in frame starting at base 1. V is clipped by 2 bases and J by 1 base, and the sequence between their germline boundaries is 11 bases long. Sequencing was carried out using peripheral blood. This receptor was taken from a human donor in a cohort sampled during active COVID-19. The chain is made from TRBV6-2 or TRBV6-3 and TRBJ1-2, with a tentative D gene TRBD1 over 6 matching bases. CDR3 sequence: CASSYLAGVNYGYTF. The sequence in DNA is TGTGCCAGCAGTTACCTCGCAGGGGTTAACTATGGCTACACCTTC.